This entry features one T cell receptor (beta chain) sequence. Antigen: not known. The V gene's germline CDR1 is KGHSH and CDR2 LQKENI. Trimming took 5 bases from V and 4 from J; bases not matched to a gene: 2. This CDR3 comprises 14 residues. The template was genomic DNA from peripheral blood, not RNA. A mixed TRB-A/B primer pool amplified rearranged TRB by multiplex touch-down PCR. TCRdb reprocessed the multiplex PCR reads via MiXCR and lists one record per CDR3 protein. The top ten hold about a tenth of the sample, which has under 15,000 distinct CDR3 sequences, about 31% seen once. This record belongs to a study of T cell repertoires in aging, cancer and after chemotherapy. In the study overall: Healthy donor repertoires were recorded over several months to years and showed clear clonal overlap. Study conclusions and caveats: In each cancer cohort, median generation probability increased across chemotherapy, suggesting thymic output rebounded.

The sample comprised blood. This clonotype originated in a human donor in good health. The donor label of this sample is uncertain. The gene calls are TRBV18 and TRBJ2-4; TRBD1 aligns across 10 bases. The CDR3 DNA reads TGTGCCAGCTCATGGGGACAGGGGAAAAACATTCAGTACTTC. Translated, it gives CASSWGQGKNIQYF.